Below are 14 T cell receptor beta chains sequenced from a single sample in a study of blood T cells in healthy people across ages. Sample-barcoded 5' priming and a J-beta primer mix drove a second PCR of roughly 7 to 11 cycles. MiXCR, run by TCRdb on the 5' RACE reads, gives a single entry per CDR3 protein. The table lists over 600,000 distinct CDR3 sequences, around 43% of them singletons, with about 30% in the top ten. Sequences were obtained from blood. These receptors came from a man older than 75 in good health.

This chain uses TRBV6-2 or TRBV6-3 with TRBJ2-1; possibly TRBD1 for D (6 bases). The germline V and J ends were trimmed by 6 bases and 7 bases, with 10 bases remaining between them. This CDR3 has 12 amino acids. The germline V gene has CDR1 MNHEY and CDR2 SVGEGT. CDR3 in DNA: TGTGCCAGCAGGGGGGCTGGGAATGAGCAGTTCTTC. Protein product: CASRGAGNEQFF.

In this sample, this clonotype turned up a few times. The chain is built from TRBV20-1 and TRBJ2-1; 9 bases are shared with TRBD1. Germline lookup yields CDR1 DFQATT and CDR2 SNEGSKA (reference sequence). The CDR3 is 15 residues long. V lost 5 bases to trimming and J lost 3 bases; unmatched junction nucleotides: 8. CDR3 protein: CSAEIPGQGYNEQFF. The CDR3 DNA is TGCAGTGCTGAGATCCCGGGACAGGGCTACAATGAGCAGTTCTTC.

The genes are TRBV10-3 and TRBJ2-7; possible D gene TRBD1, 5 bases. CDR3 size: 13 residues. The V and J ends lost 5 bases and 7 bases respectively, with 15 bases between them. Germline assignment: CDR1 ENHRY and CDR2 SYGVKD. The CDR3 is CAISRDLQVEQYF. In nucleotides, the CDR3 is TGTGCCATCAGTAGAGACCTACAGGTGGAGCAGTACTTC.

This chain uses TRBV7-9 with TRBJ1-5; D unclear. Germline loops: CDR1 SEHNR, CDR2 FQNEAQ (reference sequence). The CDR3 runs to 17 residues. V shed 0 bases and J shed 0 bases, with 12 bases lying between them. CDR3 nucleotide sequence: TGTGCCAGCAGCTTAGCTAGTACGGCGGATAGCAATCAGCCCCAGCATTTT. Its protein is CASSLASTADSNQPQHF.

This clonotype was detected a few times. The chain is built from TRBV3-1 and TRBJ2-7, with TRBD2 matching over 12 bases. V lost 4 bases to trimming and J lost 3 bases; unmatched junction nucleotides: 7. Germline V gene data show CDR1 as LGHDT and CDR2 as YNNKEL (reference sequence). The CDR3 totals 16 residues. The CDR3 here is CASSPIGLAGYYEQYF. CDR3 DNA: TGTGCCAGCAGCCCCATCGGACTAGCGGGGTACTACGAGCAGTACTTC.

The gene calls are TRBV5-1 and TRBJ1-5; possibly TRBD1 for D (6 bases). V lost 1 base, J lost 9 bases, and 17 bases lay in between. Germline-derived CDR1 and CDR2 are SGHRS and YFSETQ. This CDR3 has 15 residues. CDR3: CASSLRGGDGRPQHF. The CDR3 DNA reads as TGCGCCAGCAGCTTGAGAGGGGGGGACGGGCGGCCCCAGCATTTT.

V is TRBV15 and J is TRBJ2-7, with a weak D call TRBD2 (6 bases). CDR1 is LNHNV, CDR2 YYDKDF, per germline (reference sequence). The CDR3 contains 17 residues. V was trimmed by 0 bases and J by 4 bases, leaving 19 bases between them. As DNA, the CDR3 is TGTGCCACCAGCAGAGATAGCGCGGGGTCCTTGGGGTACGAGCAGTACTTC. Translating it yields CATSRDSAGSLGYEQYF.

Worth noting for this clonotype: This may be a read error: a much more frequent sequence differs by one nucleotide. The chain employs TRBV6-2 or TRBV6-3 and TRBJ2-4; possible D gene TRBD2, 5 bases. CDR1 is MNHEY and CDR2 is SVGEGT in the germline V gene. V dropped 6 bases and J dropped 13 bases, with 16 bases sitting between them. CDR3 length: 12 amino acids. As DNA, the CDR3 is TGTGCCAGCAGGGGCGGTGGAGGTACCCAGTACTTC. Protein sequence: CASRGGGGTQYF.

J is TRBJ2-7 and V is TRBV12-3 or TRBV12-4; D gene unclear. The germline V and J ends were trimmed by 6 bases and 7 bases, with 10 bases remaining between them. The CDR3 length is 11 residues. CDR3 nucleotide sequence: TGTGCCAGCAGCCCCCTCGTTGAGCAGTACTTC. The encoded protein is CASSPLVEQYF.

The V call is TRBV3-1, the J call TRBJ2-5, with 10 bases fitting TRBD1. This CDR3 comprises 15 residues. Losses at the gene ends were 0 bases for V and 4 bases for J; bases not matched to a gene: 2. Germline V lookup: CDR1 LGHDT, CDR2 YNNKEL (reference sequence). The CDR3 nucleotides are TGTGCCAGCAGCCAAGATAGGGACAGGGGAGAGACCCAGTACTTC. Its protein is CASSQDRDRGETQYF.

This clonotype was counted only a few times. This chain uses TRBV28 with TRBJ2-3; the match to TRBD2 covers 10 bases. Looked up from germline, CDR1 is MDHEN and CDR2 is SYDVKM. The ends lost 7 bases at V and 4 bases at J; junction bases unmatched: 8. CDR3 length: 15 residues. The CDR3 sequence: CASNPSGSQADTQYF. The DNA of the CDR3 is TGTGCCAGCAACCCTAGCGGGAGTCAGGCAGATACGCAGTATTTT. The full variable domain, its missing parts supplied by reference TRBV28 and TRBJ2-3, is DVKVTQSSRYLVKRTGEKVFLECVQDMDHENMFWYRQDPGLGLRLIYFSYDVKMKEKGDIPEGYSVSREKKERFSLILESASTNQTSMYLCASNPSGSQADTQYFGPGTRLTVL.

On this clonotype itself: The DNA is omitted, as the CDR3 cannot be located on it reliably, and the CDR3 follows TCRdb's listing. The CDR3 sequence is CASSPEGYEQYFGPGTDTQYF. The V call is TRBV18, the J call TRBJ2-3; the table's D call TRBD2 went unverified against the DNA. CDR1 is KGHSH and CDR2 is LQKENI in the germline V gene. The CDR3 is 21 residues long, ends included.

This clonotype has only one observation. The V call is TRBV6-1, the J call TRBJ1-4; a possible D gene is TRBD1 (5 bases). The CDR3 contains 17 residues. Germline CDR1 is MNHNS and CDR2 is SASEGT. V was cut by 7 bases and J by 4 bases, with 22 bases left in between. The DNA for the CDR3 is TGTGCCAGCACCAACCAGGGACGGAGAACTCTTAATGAAAAACTGTTTTTT. Translation gives CASTNQGRRTLNEKLFF.

This clonotype has a handful of counts. The chain has TRBV4-1 and TRBJ1-2, with 7 bases identical to TRBD1. V lost 3 bases, J lost 0 bases, and 4 bases stayed unmatched. The CDR3 has 15 amino acids. CDR1 is MGHRA and CDR2 is YSYEKL in the germline V gene. The CDR3 DNA sequence: TGCGCCAGCAGCCAGCCGGGACAGACTAACTATGGCTACACCTTC. This sequence encodes CASSQPGQTNYGYTF.